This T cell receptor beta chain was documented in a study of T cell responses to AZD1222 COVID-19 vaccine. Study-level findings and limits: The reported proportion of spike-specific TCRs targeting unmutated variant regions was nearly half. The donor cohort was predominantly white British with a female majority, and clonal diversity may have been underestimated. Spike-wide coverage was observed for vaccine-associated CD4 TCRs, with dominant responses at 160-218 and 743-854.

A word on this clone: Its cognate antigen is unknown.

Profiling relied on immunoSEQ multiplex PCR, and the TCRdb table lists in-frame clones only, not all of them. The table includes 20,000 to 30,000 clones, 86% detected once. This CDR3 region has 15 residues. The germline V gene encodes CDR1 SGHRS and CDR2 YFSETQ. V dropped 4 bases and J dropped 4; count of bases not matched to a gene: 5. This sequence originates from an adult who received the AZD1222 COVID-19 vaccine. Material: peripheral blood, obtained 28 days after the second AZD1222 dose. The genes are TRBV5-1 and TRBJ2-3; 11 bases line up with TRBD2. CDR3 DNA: TGCGCCAGCAGCCCCACTAGCGGGGGCCCAGATACGCAGTATTTT. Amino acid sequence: CASSPTSGGPDTQYF.